The present T cell receptor beta chain was sequenced within a study of T cell changes during pregnancy in multiple sclerosis. The length of the CDR3 is 14 residues. Germline V lookup: CDR1 SEHNR, CDR2 FQNEAQ (reference sequence). V lost 5 bases and J 5 bases, leaving 12 bases between the germline ends. The repertoire was sequenced with immunoSEQ multiplex PCR; TCRdb's copy has only in-frame clones and lacks some. Among about 20,000 clones listed, more than 75% were seen once. This receptor was identified in a female donor with multiple sclerosis, enrolled in a pregnancy study. Source: CD8+ T cells from peripheral blood mononuclear cells, taken after pregnancy. The genes are TRBV7-9 and TRBJ1-4, with TRBD1 as a possible D gene (6 bases). The CDR3, as DNA: TGTGCCAGCAGCCGGACAGAAAAGAATGAAAAACTGTTTTTT. Protein product: CASSRTEKNEKLFF.